These T cell receptor beta chains were read from a single sample in a study of blood T cells in healthy people across ages. MiXCR, applied by TCRdb to the 5' RACE reads, yields one record per CDR3 protein. The sample includes about 680,000 distinct CDR3 sequences, around 45% seen only once; the top ten take 25% to 35%. The sample taken for sequencing was blood. Source of these receptors: a woman aged 55-75 years in good health. The CDR3 runs from the conserved cysteine through the conserved F or W. The D gene is left open where the match is weak. Size is omitted from some rows. Given values are once, few, many or a class for expanded clones.

V: TRBV20-1; J: TRBJ2-7; D: NA; size: NA; DNA: TGCAGTGCTAGAAAACTAGCTTCCTACGAGCAGTACTTC; CDR3: CSARKLASYEQYF
V: TRBV10-3; J: TRBJ2-6; D: NA; size: NA; DNA: TGTGCCATCAGAAAAGACAAGTTCCTCTCTGGGGCCAACGTCCTGACTTTC; CDR3: CAIRKDKFLSGANVLTF
V: TRBV7-7; J: TRBJ2-1; D: TRBD2; size: few; DNA: TGTGCCAGCAGTCCCGGCGGGGAGGGCTACAATGAGCAGTTCTTC; CDR3: CASSPGGEGYNEQFF
V: TRBV2; J: TRBJ2-5; D: NA; size: NA; DNA: TGTGCCAGCAGTGACCCCGGACAGATCCAAGAGACCCAGTACTTC; CDR3: CASSDPGQIQETQYF
V: TRBV9; J: TRBJ1-4; D: TRBD1; size: NA; DNA: TGTGCCAGCAGCCCACGGACAGGGGCGGAATACTCACTGTTTTTT; CDR3: CASSPRTGAEYSLFF
V: TRBV15; J: TRBJ1-5; D: NA; size: NA; DNA: TGTGCCACCAACACGAACTGGGGGAGAAGCAATCAGCCCCAGCATTTT; CDR3: CATNTNWGRSNQPQHF
V: TRBV28; J: TRBJ2-1; D: NA; size: few; DNA: TGTGCCAGCAGTTTAATCGGGGGCAGGGGCGGTGAGCAGTTCTTC; CDR3: CASSLIGGRGGEQFF
V: TRBV7-2; J: TRBJ2-7; D: NA; size: NA; DNA: TGTGCCAGCAGCTTAGTGTGGAGTTCCTACGAGCAGTACTTC; CDR3: CASSLVWSSYEQYF
V: TRBV10-3; J: TRBJ2-1; D: NA; size: few; DNA: TGTGCCATCAGTGAGAGACAGGGTCGGGGTAGCGGGGCAGAATACAATGAGCAGTTCTTC; CDR3: CAISERQGRGSGAEYNEQFF
V: TRBV7-2; J: TRBJ2-7; D: TRBD1; size: NA; DNA: TGTGCCAGCAGCTTAGACAAAGGACAGGGGGCTAAAATTTACGAGCAGTACTTC; CDR3: CASSLDKGQGAKIYEQYF
V: TRBV5-1; J: TRBJ2-1; D: NA; size: few; DNA: TGCGCCAGCAGCCGGGACGCCCACAATGAGCAGTTCTTC; CDR3: CASSRDAHNEQFF
V: TRBV20-1; J: TRBJ2-1; D: TRBD2; size: few; DNA: TGCAGTGCTACCCTAGCGGGATACAATGAGCAGTTCTTC; CDR3: CSATLAGYNEQFF
V: TRBV20-1; J: TRBJ1-1; D: NA; size: NA; DNA: TGCAGTGCTTGTATGGAGGGTCGGAGGAACACTGAAGCTTTCTTT; CDR3: CSACMEGRRNTEAFF
V: TRBV12-3/TRBV12-4; J: TRBJ2-5; D: NA; size: few; DNA: TGTGCCAGCAGCCAACCTAGCGTTAAGGGGGAGACCCAGTACTTC; CDR3: CASSQPSVKGETQYF
V: TRBV28; J: TRBJ2-7; D: TRBD2; size: few; DNA: TGTGCCAGCAGTTCAACAACTAGCGGAGCCTACGAGCAGTACTTC; CDR3: CASSSTTSGAYEQYF
V: TRBV6-2/TRBV6-3; J: TRBJ2-1; D: NA; size: NA; DNA: TGTGCCAGCCAAGGGACTGAGACTAATGAGCAGTTCTTC; CDR3: CASQGTETNEQFF
V: TRBV12-3/TRBV12-4; J: TRBJ2-4; D: TRBD2; size: NA; DNA: TGTGCCAGCAGTCTGAGTTTCGGGACTAGCGGGGAAATTAAAAACATTCAGTACTTC; CDR3: CASSLSFGTSGEIKNIQYF
V: TRBV5-1; J: TRBJ1-6; D: NA; size: NA; DNA: TGCGCCAGCAGCTCAGTGGATGGGCAGAGTAATTCACCCCTCCACTTT; CDR3: CASSSVDGQSNSPLHF
V: TRBV5-1; J: TRBJ2-1; D: NA; size: NA; DNA: TGCGCCAGCAGCTACGGGCCGCCCTTGGGCAATGAGCAGTTCTTC; CDR3: CASSYGPPLGNEQFF
V: TRBV27; J: TRBJ1-2; D: NA; size: NA; DNA: TGTGCCAGCAGTACACGCCATTCAGAGGCTCCCGGCTATGGCTACACCTTC; CDR3: CASSTRHSEAPGYGYTF
V: TRBV29-1; J: TRBJ2-3; D: NA; size: NA; DNA: TGCAGCGTTGATGGGGCGCAATCCACAGATACGCAGTATTTT; CDR3: CSVDGAQSTDTQYF
V: TRBV5-1; J: TRBJ2-7; D: TRBD2; size: NA; DNA: TGCGCCAGCAGCCAGAGCGGGAACGAGGCCTACGAGCAGTACTTC; CDR3: CASSQSGNEAYEQYF
V: TRBV12-3/TRBV12-4; J: TRBJ2-7; D: NA; size: few; DNA: TGTGCCAGCAGTTGGTCCACCAGCTACGAGCAGTACTTC; CDR3: CASSWSTSYEQYF
V: TRBV7-3; J: TRBJ2-5; D: NA; size: few; DNA: TGTGCCAGCAGCCCCGACAGGAACATGGCCCAGTACTTC; CDR3: CASSPDRNMAQYF